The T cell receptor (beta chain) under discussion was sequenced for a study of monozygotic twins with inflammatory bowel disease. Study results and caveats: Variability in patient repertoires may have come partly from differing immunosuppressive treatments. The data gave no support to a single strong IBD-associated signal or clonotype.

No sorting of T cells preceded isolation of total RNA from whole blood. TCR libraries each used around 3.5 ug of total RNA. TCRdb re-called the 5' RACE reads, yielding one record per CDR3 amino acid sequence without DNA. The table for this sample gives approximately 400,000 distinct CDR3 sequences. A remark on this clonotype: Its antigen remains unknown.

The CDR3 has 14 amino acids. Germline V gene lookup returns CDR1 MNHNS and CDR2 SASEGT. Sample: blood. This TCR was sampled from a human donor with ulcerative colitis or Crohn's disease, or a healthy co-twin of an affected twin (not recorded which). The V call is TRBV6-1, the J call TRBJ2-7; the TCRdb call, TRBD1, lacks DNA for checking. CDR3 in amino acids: CASSSLDRGIEQYF.